This entry lists 13 T cell receptor beta chains sequenced from one sample in a study of tumor-infiltrating lymphocytes in primary liver carcinoma. A primer matching the constant region was used to make TCR beta cDNA from 450 to 550 ng of total RNA. Three nested multiplex PCR rounds, a slightly modified ARM-PCR method, built the TCR beta libraries. PCR rounds one and two used TRBV1-TRBV30 forward primers with a C-beta reverse primer for about 11 cycles each. TCRdb ran MiXCR on the multiplex PCR reads and lists one entry per CDR3 protein. The data show approximately 190,000 distinct CDR3 sequences, 85% seen once. From about 19-30 mg of unsorted bulk tissue, DNA and RNA were co-extracted together. Source material: tumor tissue from primary liver carcinoma. Receptors originate from a middle-aged man with primary liver carcinoma and hepatitis B virus infection.

This clonotype was seen many times. This chain uses TRBV6-1 with TRBJ1-1; no firm D call. Per the germline V gene, CDR1 is MNHNS and CDR2 is SASEGT. The CDR3 sequence is 13 residues long. Trimming pared 2 bases from V and 1 base from J, leaving 5 bases between. The CDR3 sequence is CASSEMGNTEAFF. The CDR3 DNA is TGTGCCAGCAGTGAAATGGGGAACACTGAAGCTTTCTTT.

Of note for this clonotype: Its ends do not fully match the called genes, so a read error is possible. The chain uses TRBV28 and TRBJ2-7; D uncertain. CDR1 MDHEN and CDR2 SYDVKM come from the germline V gene. This CDR3 has 14 amino acids. The CDR3 here is CASSFQVNCYEQYF. The CDR3 DNA sequence: TGTGCCAGTAGTTTCCAGGTAAACTGCTACGAGCAGTACTTC.

A word on this clonotype: A read error may produce the germline difference seen at one junction end. The gene calls are TRBV11-3 and TRBJ2-1; no firm D call. The CDR3 covers 15 residues. CDR1 SGHNT and CDR2 YENEEA come from the germline V gene. The CDR3 region has the DNA TGTGCCAGCAGCCCCCACTTTGCTGAGAGTAATGAGCAGTTTTTC. Translation gives CASSPHFAESNEQFF.

Note on this clonotype: Compared with germline, one end of the junction differs, possibly owing to a read error. The CDR3 reads CTSSLVGGGYNEQFF. The DNA of the CDR3 is TGTACCAGTAGTCTCGTCGGGGGGGGTTACAATGAGCAGTTCTTC. The chain recombines TRBV5-4 with TRBJ2-1; 8 bases agree with TRBD2. Germline assignment: CDR1 SGHNT and CDR2 YYREEE (reference sequence). The CDR3 is 15 amino acids.

With respect to this clonotype: Compared with germline, one end of the junction differs, possibly owing to a read error. V usage is TRBV29-1 and J usage is TRBJ2-7; 8 positions agree with TRBD1. Germline assignment: CDR1 SQVTM and CDR2 ANQGSEA. The CDR3 contains 14 residues. CDR3 region: CSARQGSRSYEKYF. The DNA of the CDR3 is TGCAGCGCCAGACAGGGGAGTCGTAGCTACGAGAAGTATTTC.

A remark on this clonotype: A junction boundary mismatches the germline segment, possibly from a read error. The chain couples TRBV12-3 or TRBV12-4 to TRBJ1-4; TRBD1 is a possible D gene (6 bases). This CDR3 is built from 13 residues. CDR3 residues: CANSISGTEKLFF. Written as DNA, the CDR3 is TGTGCCAACAGTATCTCCGGGACAGAAAAACTGTTTTTT.

In DNA form, the CDR3 reads TGCAGCGTACAAGTTACAGGGGGCGAGTGTGACCAGTACTTC. Translation gives CSVQVTGGECDQYF. The chain employs TRBV29-1 and TRBJ2-7, with 9 bases identical to TRBD1. J was trimmed by 10 bases and V by 6 bases; bases with no gene match: 16. The CDR3 spans 14 residues. The germline gives CDR1 SQVTM, CDR2 ANQGSEA.

Of note for this clonotype: The CDR3 carries no conserved terminal phenylalanine or tryptophan, so it likely arises from a read error. It is unclear where the CDR3 begins or ends on the DNA, so no DNA is shown, and the CDR3 is as TCRdb lists it. The V gene is TRBV5-1, the J gene TRBJ2-3; TRBD2 is the table's D call, not checked against the DNA. The CDR3 is 14 residues long, counting both termini. Germline values: CDR1 SGHRS, CDR2 YFSETQ. The CDR3 loop is CASSSDRLDDTHYY.

A word on this clonotype: The conserved phenylalanine or tryptophan normally closing the CDR3 is absent here, so this likely arose from a read error. This rearrangement joins TRBV29-1 to TRBJ2-5, with D hard to call. V was cut by 7 bases and J by 2 bases, with 8 bases left in between. The CDR3 extends over 11 amino acids. CDR1 is SQVTM and CDR2 is ANQGSEA in the germline V gene. In DNA form, the CDR3 reads TGCAGCGATGGGCTTCAAGAGACCCAGTACTCC. Protein sequence: CSDGLQETQYS.

The chain employs TRBV11-2 and TRBJ2-1; D is possibly TRBD2 (6 bases). The CDR3 runs to 15 residues. Germline lookup yields CDR1 SGHAT and CDR2 FQNNGV. V lost 4 bases to trimming and J lost 2 bases, with 12 bases between them. The CDR3 nucleotides read TGTGCCAGCAGCTCCGGGACTTCTACCTACAATGAGCAGTTCTTC. This encodes CASSSGTSTYNEQFF.

As regards this clonotype: The junction departs from the called germline gene at one end, perhaps through a read error. V and J are TRBV11-2 and TRBJ2-6, with TRBD1 matching 8 bases. The CDR3 extends over 21 amino acids. CDR1 SGHAT and CDR2 FQNNGV come from the germline V gene. The CDR3 reads CASSMGGDRGISSSGPNVLTF. The CDR3 DNA reads TGTGCCAGCAGCATGGGGGGAGACAGGGGCATTTCCTCCTCTGGGCCCAACGTCCTGACTTTC. Full variable domain (rest looked up from reference TRBV11-2 and TRBJ2-6): EAGVAQSPRYKIIEKRQSVAFWCNPISGHATLYWYQQILGQGPKLLIQFQNNGVVDDSQLPKDRFSAERLKGVDSTLKIQPAKLEDSAVYLCASSMGGDRGISSSGPNVLTFGAGSRLTVL.

The V call is TRBV5-4, the J call TRBJ2-7; D possibly corresponds to TRBD2 (5 bases). CDR1 and CDR2 from the germline V gene are SGHNT and YYREEE (reference sequence). CDR3 length: 14 residues. V lost 6 bases to trimming and J lost 4 bases, with 17 bases between them. The chain's CDR3 is CASNSEERIYEQYF. The CDR3 nucleotides are TGTGCCAGCAACTCGGAGGAGAGGATATACGAGCAGTACTTC.

By its share, this clonotype is medium-sized. The CDR3 DNA reads TGTGCCAGTTCCGCTGGGACTAGAACCCCGCAGTATTTT. Translating it yields CASSAGTRTPQYF. The chain employs TRBV6-2 or TRBV6-3 and TRBJ2-3, with TRBD2 identical over 8 bases. The germline V gene has CDR1 MNHEY and CDR2 SVGEGT. V gave up 9 bases and J gave up 10 bases; unmatched junction bases: 12. The CDR3 has 13 residues.